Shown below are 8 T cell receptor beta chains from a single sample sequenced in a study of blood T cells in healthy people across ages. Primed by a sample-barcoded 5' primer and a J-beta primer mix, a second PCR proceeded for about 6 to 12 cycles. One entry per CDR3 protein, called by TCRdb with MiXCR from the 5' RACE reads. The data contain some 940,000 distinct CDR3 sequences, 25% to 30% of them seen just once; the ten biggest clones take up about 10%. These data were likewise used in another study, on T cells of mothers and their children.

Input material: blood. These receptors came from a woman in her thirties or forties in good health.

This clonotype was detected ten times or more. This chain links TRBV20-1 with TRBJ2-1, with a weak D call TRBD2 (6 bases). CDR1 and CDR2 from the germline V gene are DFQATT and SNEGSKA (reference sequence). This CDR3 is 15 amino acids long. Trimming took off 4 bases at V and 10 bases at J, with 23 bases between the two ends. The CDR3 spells CSANWAGLRGGEQFF. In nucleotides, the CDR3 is TGCAGTGCTAACTGGGCGGGTCTCCGAGGAGGGGAGCAGTTCTTC.

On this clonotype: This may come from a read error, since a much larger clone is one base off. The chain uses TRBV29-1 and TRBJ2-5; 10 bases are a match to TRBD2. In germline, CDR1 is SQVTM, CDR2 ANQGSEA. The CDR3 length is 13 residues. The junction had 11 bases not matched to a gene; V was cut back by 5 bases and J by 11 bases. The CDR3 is CSVQRGGQDEQYF. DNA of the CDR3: TGCAGCGTTCAGCGGGGGGGCCAAGATGAGCAGTACTTC.

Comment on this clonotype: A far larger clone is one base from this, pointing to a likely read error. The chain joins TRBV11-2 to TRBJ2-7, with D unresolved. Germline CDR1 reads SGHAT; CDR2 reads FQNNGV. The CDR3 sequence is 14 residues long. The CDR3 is CPSSLVSGSYEQYF. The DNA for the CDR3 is TGTCCCAGCAGCTTAGTGTCCGGCTCCTACGAGCAGTACTTC.

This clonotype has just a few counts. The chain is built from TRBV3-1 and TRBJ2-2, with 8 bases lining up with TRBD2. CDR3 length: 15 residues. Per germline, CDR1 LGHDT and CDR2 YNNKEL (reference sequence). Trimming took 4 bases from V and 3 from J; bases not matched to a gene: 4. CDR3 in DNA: TGTGCCAGCAGCCGACGGGAGGGCTACACCGGGGAGCTGTTTTTT. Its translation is CASSRREGYTGELFF.

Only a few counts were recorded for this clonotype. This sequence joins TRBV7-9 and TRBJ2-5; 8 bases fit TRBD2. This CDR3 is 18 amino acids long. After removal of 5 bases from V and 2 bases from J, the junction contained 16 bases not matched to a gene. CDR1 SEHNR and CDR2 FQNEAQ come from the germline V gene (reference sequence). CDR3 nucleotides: TGTGCCAGCAGCCCCCCCTGGGGTAGCGGGGTGACACAAGAGACCCAGTACTTC. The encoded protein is CASSPPWGSGVTQETQYF.

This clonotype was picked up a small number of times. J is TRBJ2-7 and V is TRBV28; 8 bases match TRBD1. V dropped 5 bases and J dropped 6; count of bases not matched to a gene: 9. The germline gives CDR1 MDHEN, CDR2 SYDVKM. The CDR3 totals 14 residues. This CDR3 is CASSPPDRVGEQYF. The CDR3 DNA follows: TGTGCCAGCAGTCCTCCGGACAGGGTGGGCGAGCAGTACTTC.

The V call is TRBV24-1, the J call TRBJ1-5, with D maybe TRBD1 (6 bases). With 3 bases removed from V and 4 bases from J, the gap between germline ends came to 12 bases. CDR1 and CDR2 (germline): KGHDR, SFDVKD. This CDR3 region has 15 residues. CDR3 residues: CATSDAGEGNQPQHF. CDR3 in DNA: TGTGCCACCAGTGATGCAGGGGAGGGGAATCAGCCCCAGCATTTT.

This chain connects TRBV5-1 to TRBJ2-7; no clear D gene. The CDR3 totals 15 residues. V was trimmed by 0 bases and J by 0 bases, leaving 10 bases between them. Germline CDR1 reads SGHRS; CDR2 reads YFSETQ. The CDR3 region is CASSLEAASSYEQYF. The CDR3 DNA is TGCGCCAGCAGCTTGGAGGCCGCCAGCTCCTACGAGCAGTACTTC.